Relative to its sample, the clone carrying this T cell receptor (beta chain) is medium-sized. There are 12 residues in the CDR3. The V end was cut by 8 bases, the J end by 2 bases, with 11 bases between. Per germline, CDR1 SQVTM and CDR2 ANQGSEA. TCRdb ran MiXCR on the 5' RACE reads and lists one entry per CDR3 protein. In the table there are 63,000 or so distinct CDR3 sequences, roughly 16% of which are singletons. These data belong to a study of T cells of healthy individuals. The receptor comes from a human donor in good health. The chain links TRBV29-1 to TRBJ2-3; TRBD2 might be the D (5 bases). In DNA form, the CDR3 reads TGCAGCCTGCGGGTCTTCACAGATACGCAGTATTTT. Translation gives CSLRVFTDTQYF.